The 32 T cell receptor beta chains presented below share a single source sample, sequenced in a study of Ad26.COV2.S vaccination and SARS-CoV-2 variants. Repertoires were generated with immunoSEQ multiplex PCR, while TCRdb's copy carries only in-frame clones and drops some. The table lists under 600,000 clones, 80% to 90% of them singletons. Treatment here: roughly 18 received Ad26.COV2.S at low or high dose, single or two shots; five or six received placebo; per-sample allocation not given. After the first vaccine or placebo injection, samples were drawn on day 63. The sequencing used peripheral blood, collected in a trial of Ad26.COV2.S vaccine versus placebo. Every receptor here comes from a person aged 18-60 years who received the Ad26.COV2.S COVID-19 vaccine or a placebo.

The chain uses TRBV28 and TRBJ1-2; the match to TRBD1 covers 11 bases. The trim removed 5 bases at V and 7 bases at J, leaving 12 bases unmatched. This CDR3 is 16 amino acids long. Germline loops: CDR1 MDHEN, CDR2 SYDVKM. This CDR3 is CASSPSVGQGARGYTF. The CDR3, as DNA: TGTGCCAGCAGTCCTTCAGTCGGACAGGGGGCGCGTGGCTACACCTTC.

CDR3 protein: CASSDRGPKLHASNGYTF. CDR3 sequence (DNA): TGTGCCAGCTCCGATCGGGGGCCGAAGCTTCATGCCTCCAATGGCTACACCTTC. The chain combines TRBV18 with TRBJ1-2, with D tentatively TRBD1 (6 bases). This CDR3 region has 18 residues. V was shortened by 6 bases and J by 6 bases, with 29 bases between the two germline ends. Germline V lookup: CDR1 KGHSH, CDR2 LQKENI.

This clone has just one count. V gene TRBV3-1 (or the pseudogene TRBV3-2) combines with J gene TRBJ2-5, with D uncertain. The CDR3 spans 15 residues. V lost 3 bases, J lost 5 bases, and 16 bases lay in between. Germline CDR1 LGHDT, CDR2 YNNKEL (reference sequence). CDR3 region: CASSHRLFGSETQYF. The CDR3 DNA reads as TGTGCCAGCAGCCACCGCTTATTTGGTTCGGAGACCCAGTACTTC.

This chain joins TRBV4-3 and TRBJ1-5, with TRBD1 as a possible D gene (6 bases). The germline gives CDR1 LGHNA, CDR2 YSLEER. The CDR3 is 16 residues long. The V and J ends lost 0 bases and 6 bases respectively, with 15 bases between them. The CDR3 is CASSQDARGGRQPQHF. In nucleotides, the CDR3 is TGCGCCAGCAGCCAAGATGCTCGCGGGGGGCGTCAGCCCCAGCATTTT.

The chain employs TRBV5-1 and TRBJ1-4; D not resolved. The germline V gene encodes CDR1 SGHRS and CDR2 YFSETQ. The CDR3 covers 14 residues. Deletions cut 2 bases from V and 6 bases from J, with 11 bases between. In DNA form, the CDR3 reads TGCGCCAGCAGCTTATACCAGGTGGATGAAAAACTGTTTTTT. It codes for CASSLYQVDEKLFF.

CDR3 protein: CASSLGENTGELFF. The DNA for the CDR3 is TGTGCCAGCAGTCTAGGCGAGAACACCGGGGAGCTGTTTTTT. The rearrangement links TRBV7-3 to TRBJ2-2; D is ambiguous. V lost 6 bases and J lost 1, with 9 bases in between. The CDR3 spans 14 residues. Germline values: CDR1 SGHTA, CDR2 FQGTGA.

The chain employs TRBV2 and TRBJ2-7, with D tentatively TRBD1 (6 bases). Trimming took off 8 bases at V and 9 bases at J, with 23 bases between the two ends. Germline V gene lookup returns CDR1 SNHLY and CDR2 FYNNEI. This CDR3 is built from 14 residues. CDR3 in DNA: TGTGCCAGCGAAGGGGACACATATTGGTATGGGCAGTACTTC. Amino acids: CASEGDTYWYGQYF. Together with reference TRBV2 and TRBJ2-7, the CDR3 gives the full variable domain: EPEVTQTPSHQVTQMGQEVILRCVPISNHLYFYWYRQILGQKVEFLVSFYNNEISEKSEIFDDQFSVERPDGSNFTLKIRSTKLEDSAMYFCASEGDTYWYGQYFGPGTRLTVT.

The V gene is TRBV29-1, the J gene TRBJ2-7; TRBD2 aligns across 8 bases. Trimming at V came to 6 bases and at J to 3 bases, leaving 10 bases not matched to a gene. CDR3 size: 14 residues. Germline values: CDR1 SQVTM, CDR2 ANQGSEA. CDR3 in amino acids: CSVRGLAGLYEQYF. The DNA of the CDR3 is TGCAGCGTCCGTGGTTTAGCGGGGCTCTACGAGCAGTACTTC.

This sequence joins TRBV4-1 and TRBJ2-1; D might be TRBD2 (5 bases). This CDR3 is 11 amino acids long. V was cut by 6 bases and J by 9 bases, with 9 bases left in between. Germline-derived CDR1 and CDR2 are MGHRA and YSYEKL. The CDR3 here is CASSFEGEQFF. CDR3 in DNA: TGCGCCAGCAGTTTTGAGGGTGAGCAGTTCTTC.

V gene TRBV6-5 combines with J gene TRBJ2-5; the D is unclear. Germline CDR1 is MNHEY and CDR2 is SVGAGI. The V end was cut by 2 bases, the J end by 9 bases, with 10 bases between. This CDR3 has 12 residues. The CDR3 DNA reads TGTGCCAGCAGTTACGGTGGTTTTGCCCAGTACTTC. Protein: CASSYGGFAQYF.

This chain connects TRBV19 to TRBJ2-1; possible D gene TRBD2, 5 bases. Germline CDR1 and CDR2: LNHDA and SQIVND (reference sequence). CDR3 length equals 14 residues. The V and J ends lost 3 bases and 4 bases respectively, with 10 bases between them. Written as DNA, the CDR3 is TGTGCCAGTAGTATCAGCGGAATGTACAATGAGCAGTTCTTC. Residues: CASSISGMYNEQFF.

The rearrangement joins TRBV5-4 to TRBJ1-2; D gene ambiguous. The CDR3 is made up of 14 amino acids. The V and J ends lost 4 bases and 5 bases respectively, with 15 bases between them. The germline CDR1 and CDR2 sequences are SGHNT and YYREEE (reference sequence). CDR3: CASSRLGDKYGYTF. CDR3 sequence (DNA): TGTGCCAGCAGCCGCCTAGGAGACAAATATGGCTACACCTTC.

J is TRBJ2-1 and V is TRBV12-5; D is possibly TRBD2 (6 bases). Trimming left V 4 bases short and J 0 bases short, with 25 bases between. This CDR3 region has 20 residues. Germline lookup yields CDR1 LGHNT and CDR2 FRNRAP. Here the CDR3 DNA reads TGTGCTAGTGGTTCTCCAACGACGCATCTAGCGTCCAGCTCCTACAATGAGCAGTTCTTC. This codes for CASGSPTTHLASSSYNEQFF.

The rearrangement joins TRBV3-1 (or the pseudogene TRBV3-2) to TRBJ2-3, with 7 bases aligning to TRBD2. Trimming took 1 base from V and 7 from J; bases not matched to a gene: 8. The CDR3 is made up of 15 amino acids. Germline CDR1 LGHDT, CDR2 YNNKEL (reference sequence). DNA of the CDR3: TGTGCCAGCAGCCAAGGTGTTGGGGGAGGGTATACGCAGTATTTT. It translates to CASSQGVGGGYTQYF.

The chain has TRBV4-2 and TRBJ2-1; 7 bases match TRBD2. The V segment lost 4 bases and the J segment 1 base; nucleotides outside the gene matches: 10. The CDR3 covers 17 residues. Germline values: CDR1 LGHNA, CDR2 YNFKEQ. CDR3 sequence (DNA): TGTGCCAGCAGCCCACTCACGGGAGGAAGGTCCTACAATGAGCAGTTCTTC. This gives the protein CASSPLTGGRSYNEQFF.

The gene calls are TRBV6-2 or TRBV6-3 and TRBJ1-5; the match to TRBD1 covers 10 bases. There are 16 residues in the CDR3. Trimming removed 6 bases from V and 7 bases from J; junction bases left unmatched: 12. Per the germline V gene, CDR1 is MNHEY and CDR2 is SVGEGT. CDR3 residues: CASSSTGTGVRQPQHF. CDR3 nucleotide sequence: TGTGCCAGCAGCTCAACCGGGACAGGGGTTCGGCAGCCCCAGCATTTT.

The V call is TRBV5-1, the J call TRBJ1-2; 7 nucleotides align to TRBD1. The germline gives CDR1 SGHRS, CDR2 YFSETQ. V was pared by 4 bases and J by 7 bases, with 19 bases of the junction left unmatched. CDR3 size: 17 residues. Here the CDR3 reads CASSDWDRPLVTGGYTF. The CDR3 coding sequence is TGCGCCAGCAGCGATTGGGACAGACCCCTTGTGACTGGTGGCTACACCTTC.

This CDR3 reads CASSLLGTSPLHF. In nucleotides, the CDR3 is TGTGCCAGCAGCTTACTAGGGACTTCACCCCTCCACTTT. The V gene is TRBV7-8, the J gene TRBJ1-6, with D perhaps matching TRBD1 (5 bases). The CDR3 runs to 13 residues. CDR1 and CDR2 from the germline V gene are SGHVS and FQNEAQ. Trimming shortened V by 2 bases and J by 9 bases, and 8 bases separated the two germline ends. The full variable domain, its missing parts supplied by reference TRBV7-8 and TRBJ1-6, is GAGVSQSPRYKVAKRGQDVALRCDPISGHVSLFWYQQALGQGPEFLTYFQNEAQLDKSGLPSDRFFAERPEGSVSTLKIQRTQQEDSAVYLCASSLLGTSPLHFGNGTRLTVT.

In DNA form, the CDR3 reads TGTGCCAGCACCATGGGGGGAAAGCAGTACTTC. As protein: CASTMGGKQYF. V and J are TRBV6-5 and TRBJ2-7; D is perhaps TRBD2 (6 bases). The CDR3 is 11 residues long. V was trimmed by 7 bases and J by 8 bases, leaving 12 bases between them. CDR1 and CDR2 (germline): MNHEY, SVGAGI.

CDR3 sequence: CAIGSYSNQPQHF. Here the CDR3 DNA reads TGTGCCATTGGAAGCTATAGCAATCAGCCCCAGCATTTT. This chain uses TRBV28 with TRBJ1-5, with D unclear. The CDR3 has 13 residues. Trimming removed 10 bases at V and 0 bases at J, with 10 bases between. Germline CDR1 reads MDHEN; CDR2 reads SYDVKM. Supplemented by reference TRBV28 and TRBJ1-5, the full variable domain reads DVKVTQSSRYLVKRTGEKVFLECVQDMDHENMFWYRQDPGLGLRLIYFSYDVKMKEKGDIPEGYSVSREKKERFSLILESASTNQTSMYLCAIGSYSNQPQHFGDGTRLSIL.

This clone was detected once. The CDR3 spells CASSARDPLSEKLFF. Here the CDR3 DNA reads TGTGCCAGCAGTGCCCGGGACCCTCTCAGTGAAAAACTGTTTTTT. The chain combines TRBV28 with TRBJ1-4; D may be TRBD1 (5 bases). Trimming took off 5 bases at V and 7 bases at J, with 17 bases between the two ends. Per germline, CDR1 MDHEN and CDR2 SYDVKM. This CDR3 is built from 15 residues.

V is TRBV7-2 and J is TRBJ2-7; D ambiguous. CDR3 length equals 14 residues. V was shortened by 0 bases and J by 0 bases, with 6 bases between the two germline ends. Per germline, CDR1 SGHTA and CDR2 FQGNSA. The CDR3 loop reads CASSLASSSYEQYF. Here the CDR3 DNA reads TGTGCCAGCAGCTTAGCTTCGAGCTCCTACGAGCAGTACTTC. Based on the CDR3 plus reference TRBV7-2 and TRBJ2-7, the full variable domain is GAGVSQSPSNKVTEKGKDVELRCDPISGHTALYWYRQSLGQGLEFLIYFQGNSAPDKSGLPSDRFSAERTGGSVSTLTIQRTQQEDSAVYLCASSLASSSYEQYFGPGTRLTVT.

V usage is TRBV5-4 and J usage is TRBJ1-6; no clear D. CDR1 SGHNT and CDR2 YYREEE come from the germline V gene (reference sequence). V lost 0 bases and J lost 9, with 4 bases in between. The CDR3 covers 12 residues. In DNA, the CDR3 is TGTGCCAGCAGCTTGGGGGTTTCACCCCTCCACTTT. It is translated as CASSLGVSPLHF.

J is TRBJ1-2 and V is TRBV3-1 (or the pseudogene TRBV3-2); TRBD1 matches 9 bases. Germline assignment: CDR1 LGHDT and CDR2 YNNKEL (reference sequence). This CDR3 is 14 amino acids long. The ends lost 4 bases at V and 8 bases at J; junction bases unmatched: 8. The CDR3 is CASSLRQGVEGYTF. CDR3 bases: TGTGCCAGCAGCCTCAGACAGGGGGTTGAAGGCTACACCTTC.

In this sample, this clone turned up once. This chain uses TRBV5-4 with TRBJ1-6; perhaps TRBD1 as D (5 bases). With 5 bases removed from V and 7 bases from J, the gap between germline ends came to 16 bases. Germline V gene sequence: CDR1 SGHNT, CDR2 YYREEE (reference sequence). The CDR3 extends over 15 amino acids. CDR3 DNA: TGTGCCAGCAGTTCGCCGGGACCCGGGAATTCACCCCTCCACTTT. Its translation: CASSSPGPGNSPLHF.

This clone has just one count. The V and J genes are TRBV30 and TRBJ1-1; D might be TRBD1 (6 bases). This CDR3 is 15 amino acids long. The V gene's germline CDR1 is GTSNPN and CDR2 SVGIG (reference sequence). V was cut by 2 bases and J by 0 bases, with 13 bases left in between. The CDR3, as DNA: TGTGCCTGGAGTAACTACAGGGTTATGAACACTGAAGCTTTCTTT. Translated: CAWSNYRVMNTEAFF.

V and J are TRBV19 and TRBJ1-6, with a weak D call TRBD1 (5 bases). The CDR3 is made up of 16 amino acids. Germline V gene sequence: CDR1 LNHDA, CDR2 SQIVND (reference sequence). With 3 bases removed from V and 0 bases from J, the gap between germline ends came to 9 bases. CDR3 sequence: CASSIGQGSYNSPLHF. The CDR3 coding sequence is TGTGCCAGTAGTATCGGCCAGGGCTCCTATAATTCACCCCTCCACTTT.

Concerning this clone itself: Other DNA sequences of this sample code for an identical CDR3. V and J are TRBV2 and TRBJ1-5, with D unresolved. Between the trimmed V and J ends, which lost 3 bases and 4 bases, there was a span of 4 bases. The CDR3 loop spans 12 amino acids. Per the germline V gene, CDR1 is SNHLY and CDR2 is FYNNEI. CDR3: CASSEPNQPQHF. The CDR3 region has the DNA TGTGCCAGCAGTGAGCCTAATCAGCCCCAGCATTTT.

This rearrangement joins TRBV20-1 to TRBJ1-5, with D perhaps matching TRBD1 (6 bases). This CDR3 is 14 amino acids long. Deletions cut 3 bases from V and 4 bases from J, with 13 bases between. Looked up from germline, CDR1 is DFQATT and CDR2 is SNEGSKA (reference sequence). This CDR3 reads CSASQGMWNQPQHF. In DNA, the CDR3 is TGCAGTGCTAGTCAGGGGATGTGGAATCAGCCCCAGCATTTT.

This chain connects TRBV9 to TRBJ2-6, with D possibly being TRBD1 (5 bases). The V gene lost 4 bases and the J gene lost 1 base, with 18 bases spanning the gap. From germline, CDR1 is SGDLS and CDR2 YYNGEE. The CDR3 has 18 amino acids. CDR3 sequence: CASSTSTEPSSGANVLTF. The DNA for the CDR3 is TGTGCCAGCAGCACATCGACAGAACCCAGTTCTGGGGCCAACGTCCTGACTTTC. The full variable domain, in which reference TRBV9 and TRBJ2-6 provide the parts outside the CDR3, is DSGVTQTPKHLITATGQRVTLRCSPRSGDLSVYWYQQSLDQGLQFLIQYYNGEERAKGNILERFSAQQFPDLHSELNLSSLELGDSALYFCASSTSTEPSSGANVLTFGAGSRLTVL.

The gene calls are TRBV2 and TRBJ1-6; 8 bases are shared with TRBD1. The CDR3 consists of 13 residues. J lost 10 bases, V lost 6 bases, and 5 bases had no gene match. CDR1 and CDR2 from the germline V gene are SNHLY and FYNNEI. CDR3 nucleotide sequence: TGTGCCAGCAGCCAGGGGGCTCGGTCACCCCTCCACTTT. Its translation: CASSQGARSPLHF.

As regards this clone: The sample holds other DNA sequences that translate to the same CDR3. The rearrangement uses TRBV27 and TRBJ1-6; weak D call: TRBD1 (5 bases). The CDR3 runs to 14 residues. In germline, CDR1 is MNHEY, CDR2 SMNVEV (reference sequence). V was cut by 3 bases and J by 7 bases, with 10 bases left in between. CDR3 in DNA: TGTGCCAGCAGTTTTCAGGGATACAATTCACCCCTCCACTTT. Translation gives CASSFQGYNSPLHF.